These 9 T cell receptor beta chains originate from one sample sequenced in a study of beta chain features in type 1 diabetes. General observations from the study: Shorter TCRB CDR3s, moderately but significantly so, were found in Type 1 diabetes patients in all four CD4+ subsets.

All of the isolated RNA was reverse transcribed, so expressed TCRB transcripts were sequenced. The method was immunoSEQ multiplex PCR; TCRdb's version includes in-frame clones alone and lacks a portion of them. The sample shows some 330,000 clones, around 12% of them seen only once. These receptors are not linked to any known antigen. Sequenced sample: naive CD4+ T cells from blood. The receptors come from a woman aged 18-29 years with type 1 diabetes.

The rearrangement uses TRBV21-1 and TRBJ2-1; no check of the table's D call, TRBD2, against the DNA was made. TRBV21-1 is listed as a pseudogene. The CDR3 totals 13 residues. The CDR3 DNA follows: TGTGCCAGCAGTCGCGGGGCGGGTCGGGGGGAGTTCTTC. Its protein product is CASSRGAGRGEFF.

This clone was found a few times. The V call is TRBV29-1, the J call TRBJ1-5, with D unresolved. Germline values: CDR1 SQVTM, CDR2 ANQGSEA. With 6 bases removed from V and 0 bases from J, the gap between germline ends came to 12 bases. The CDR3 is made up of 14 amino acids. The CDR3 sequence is CSVAEENSNQPQHF. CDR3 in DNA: TGCAGCGTGGCGGAGGAGAATAGCAATCAGCCCCAGCATTTT.

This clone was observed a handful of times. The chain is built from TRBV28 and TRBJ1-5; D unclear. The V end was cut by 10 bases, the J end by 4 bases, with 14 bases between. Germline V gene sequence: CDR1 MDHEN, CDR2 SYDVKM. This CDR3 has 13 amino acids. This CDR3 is CATTTPGNQPQHF. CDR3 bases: TGTGCCACCACAACCCCGGGGAATCAGCCCCAGCATTTT. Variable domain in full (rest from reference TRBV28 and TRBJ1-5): DVKVTQSSRYLVKRTGEKVFLECVQDMDHENMFWYRQDPGLGLRLIYFSYDVKMKEKGDIPEGYSVSREKKERFSLILESASTNQTSMYLCATTTPGNQPQHFGDGTRLSIL.

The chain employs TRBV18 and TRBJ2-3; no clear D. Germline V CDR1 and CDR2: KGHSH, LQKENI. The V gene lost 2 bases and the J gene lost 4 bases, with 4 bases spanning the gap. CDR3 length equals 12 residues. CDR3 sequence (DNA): TGTGCCAGCTCACCAAGCTCAGATACGCAGTATTTT. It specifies CASSPSSDTQYF.

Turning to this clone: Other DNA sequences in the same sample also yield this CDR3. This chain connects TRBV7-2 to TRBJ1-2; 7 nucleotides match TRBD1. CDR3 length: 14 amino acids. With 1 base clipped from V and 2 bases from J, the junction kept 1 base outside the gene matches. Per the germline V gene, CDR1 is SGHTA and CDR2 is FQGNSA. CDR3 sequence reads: CASSLGQGNYGYTF. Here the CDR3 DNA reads TGTGCCAGCAGCTTAGGACAGGGCAACTATGGCTACACCTTC.

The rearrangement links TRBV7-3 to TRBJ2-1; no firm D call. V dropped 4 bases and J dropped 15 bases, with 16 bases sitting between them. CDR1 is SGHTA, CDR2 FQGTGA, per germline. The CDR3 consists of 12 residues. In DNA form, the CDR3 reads TGTGCCAGCAGCTCCCCCGGCGGAGCCGCGTTCTTC. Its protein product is CASSSPGGAAFF. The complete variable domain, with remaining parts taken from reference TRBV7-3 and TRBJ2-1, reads GAGVSQTPSNKVTEKGKYVELRCDPISGHTALYWYRQSLGQGPEFLIYFQGTGAADDSGLPNDRFFAVRPEGSVSTLKIQRTERGDSAVYLCASSSPGGAAFFGPGTRLTVL.

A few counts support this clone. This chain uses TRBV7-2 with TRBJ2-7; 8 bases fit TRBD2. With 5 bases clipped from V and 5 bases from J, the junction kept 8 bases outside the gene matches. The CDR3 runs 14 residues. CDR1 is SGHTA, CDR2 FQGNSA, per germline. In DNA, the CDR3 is TGTGCCAGCAGCCCTCGGACTAGCAAGCACGAGCAGTACTTC. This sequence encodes CASSPRTSKHEQYF. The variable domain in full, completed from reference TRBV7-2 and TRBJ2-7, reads GAGVSQSPSNKVTEKGKDVELRCDPISGHTALYWYRQSLGQGLEFLIYFQGNSAPDKSGLPSDRFSAERTGGSVSTLTIQRTQQEDSAVYLCASSPRTSKHEQYFGPGTRLTVT.

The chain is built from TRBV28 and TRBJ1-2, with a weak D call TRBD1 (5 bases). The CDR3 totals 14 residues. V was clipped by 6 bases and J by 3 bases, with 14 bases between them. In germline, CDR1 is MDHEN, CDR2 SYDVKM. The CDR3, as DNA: TGTGCCAGCAGGGCCTCGTGGGGCCACTATGGCTACACCTTC. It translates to CASRASWGHYGYTF.

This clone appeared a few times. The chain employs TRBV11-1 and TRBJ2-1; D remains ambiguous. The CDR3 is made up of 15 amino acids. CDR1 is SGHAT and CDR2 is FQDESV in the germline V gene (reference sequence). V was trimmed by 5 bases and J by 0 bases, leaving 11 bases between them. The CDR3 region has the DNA TGTGCCAGCAGCCGAGATTTTAGCTCCTACAATGAGCAGTTCTTC. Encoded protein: CASSRDFSSYNEQFF.